The next 8 T cell receptor beta chains were all read from a single sample in a study of shared clonotypes between healthy human individuals. Only in-frame clones appear in the TCRdb table, and some are missing; sequencing was by immunoSEQ multiplex PCR. This table has 900,000 to 1,200,000 clones, more than 75% appearing once. The sequenced sample was memory CD4+ T cells from PBMCs. Subset noted: CD45RA-negative fraction. The receptor source for this set is a man aged 18 to 29 in good health. Some clones in this sample may be carry-over from other donors' samples.

The rearrangement joins TRBV10-3 to TRBJ1-1; maybe TRBD1 (6 bases). CDR1 and CDR2 (germline): ENHRY, SYGVKD. V was clipped by 2 bases and J by 4 bases, with 11 bases between them. The CDR3 runs 14 residues. CDR3 nucleotide sequence: TGTGCCATCAGTGAGATTACAGGGACCACTGAAGCTTTCTTT. As protein: CAISEITGTTEAFF.

The chain couples TRBV6-1 to TRBJ2-2, with D uncertain. Germline CDR1 is MNHNS and CDR2 is SASEGT. CDR3 length equals 13 residues. Trimming removed 4 bases at V and 6 bases at J, with 9 bases between. In DNA, the CDR3 is TGTGCCAGCAGTGTCCAGGTGCCCGGGGAGCTGTTTTTT. This encodes CASSVQVPGELFF.

This clone was observed a single time. This sequence joins TRBV5-1 and TRBJ2-1; D may be TRBD1 or TRBD2 (5 bases each). CDR3 length: 17 amino acids. The V gene's germline CDR1 is SGHRS and CDR2 YFSETQ. V was pared by 0 bases and J by 2 bases, with 15 bases between. CDR3 residues: CASSLATGTDTYNEQFF. The CDR3 DNA sequence: TGCGCCAGCAGCTTGGCTACCGGGACGGATACCTACAATGAGCAGTTCTTC.

The rearrangement links TRBV30 to TRBJ1-2; tentatively, D is TRBD1 (5 bases). Germline V CDR1 and CDR2: GTSNPN, SVGIG (reference sequence). V lost 0 bases to trimming and J lost 0 bases, with 14 bases between them. This CDR3 has 16 residues. The CDR3 bases are TGTGCCTGGAGTGTACGTCGGGGCCCAGCTAACTATGGCTACACCTTC. This encodes CAWSVRRGPANYGYTF.

J is TRBJ2-7 and V is TRBV10-3; 10 bases fit TRBD1. The V gene end was trimmed by 8 bases and the J gene end by 2 bases; junction bases not matched to a gene: 3. The CDR3 sequence is 13 residues long. CDR1 and CDR2 (germline): ENHRY, SYGVKD. CDR3 region: CAIAGTGAYEQYF. The DNA for the CDR3 is TGTGCCATCGCCGGGACAGGGGCCTACGAGCAGTACTTC.

The genes are TRBV28 and TRBJ1-2; TRBD1 matches at 7 bases. The trim removed 5 bases at V and 6 bases at J, leaving 12 bases unmatched. Germline V CDR1 and CDR2: MDHEN, SYDVKM. The CDR3 is 15 residues long. CDR3 in DNA: TGTGCCAGCAGTCTAAAACAACTGACAGGGAATGGCTACACCTTC. It is translated as CASSLKQLTGNGYTF.

This chain connects TRBV7-2 to TRBJ2-7; 9 nucleotides match TRBD2. The ends lost 1 base at V and 3 bases at J; junction bases unmatched: 10. The CDR3 has 17 residues. In germline, CDR1 is SGHTA, CDR2 FQGNSA. The CDR3 loop reads CASSLVGTGTSFYEQYF. The CDR3 coding sequence is TGTGCCAGCAGCTTAGTGGGAACCGGGACTAGCTTCTACGAGCAGTACTTC.

A single count supports this clone. The genes are TRBV7-2 and TRBJ2-7, with a tentative D call TRBD1 (5 bases). This CDR3 spans 13 amino acids. The V gene lost 2 bases and the J gene lost 7 bases, with 12 bases spanning the gap. Germline CDR1 reads SGHTA; CDR2 reads FQGNSA. CDR3 in DNA: TGTGCCAGCAGCTTAATTGGGGCGACAGAGCAGTACTTC. As protein: CASSLIGATEQYF.